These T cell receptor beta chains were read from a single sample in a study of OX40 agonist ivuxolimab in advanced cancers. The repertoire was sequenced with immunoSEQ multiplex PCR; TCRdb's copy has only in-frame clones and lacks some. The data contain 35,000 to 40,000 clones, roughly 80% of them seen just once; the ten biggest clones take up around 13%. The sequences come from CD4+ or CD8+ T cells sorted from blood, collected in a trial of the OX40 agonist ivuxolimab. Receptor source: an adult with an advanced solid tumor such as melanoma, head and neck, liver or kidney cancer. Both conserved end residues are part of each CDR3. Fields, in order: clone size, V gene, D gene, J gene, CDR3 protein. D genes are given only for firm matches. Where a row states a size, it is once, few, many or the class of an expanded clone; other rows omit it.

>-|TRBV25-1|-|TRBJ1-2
CASSESRGGYTF
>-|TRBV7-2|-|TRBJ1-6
CASSLQGNSPLHF
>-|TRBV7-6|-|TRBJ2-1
CASSLAGGGPYNEQFF
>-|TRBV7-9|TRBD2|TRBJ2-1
CASSPGLAGERKDEQFF
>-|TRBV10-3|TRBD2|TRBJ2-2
CATQPGERGNTGELFF
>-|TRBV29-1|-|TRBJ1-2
CSVTRVDYGYTF
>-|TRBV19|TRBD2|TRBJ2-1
CASSILASGIDEQFF
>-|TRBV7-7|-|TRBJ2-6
CASSSGGSGANVLTF
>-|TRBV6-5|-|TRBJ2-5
CASSYGAGRETQYF
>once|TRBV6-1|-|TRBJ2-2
CASSEVGAGELFF
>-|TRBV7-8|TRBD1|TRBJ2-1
CASSPGQGGGEQFF
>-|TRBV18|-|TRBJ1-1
CASSPNHPAEAFF
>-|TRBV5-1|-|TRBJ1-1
CASSLTTGNTEAFF
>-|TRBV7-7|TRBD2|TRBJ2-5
CASSLVLGLGGETQYF
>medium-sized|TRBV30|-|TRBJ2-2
CAWSPLQGGELFF
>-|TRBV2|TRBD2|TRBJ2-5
CASSEGLAGETQYF
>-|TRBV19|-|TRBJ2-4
CASSMDSKNIQYF
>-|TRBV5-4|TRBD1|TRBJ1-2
CASRRTGGYGYTF
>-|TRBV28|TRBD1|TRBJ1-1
CASSPRGQGNTEAFF
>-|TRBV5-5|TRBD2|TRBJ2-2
CASSLTPGGGNTGELFF
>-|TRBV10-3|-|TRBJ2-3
CAISELQAKDTQYF
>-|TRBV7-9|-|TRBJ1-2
CASSLSSGHYGYTF
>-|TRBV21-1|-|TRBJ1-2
CASSKAPEDRGHSNYGYTF
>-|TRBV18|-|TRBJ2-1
CASSRGDEQFF
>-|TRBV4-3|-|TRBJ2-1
CASSVGYYNEQFF